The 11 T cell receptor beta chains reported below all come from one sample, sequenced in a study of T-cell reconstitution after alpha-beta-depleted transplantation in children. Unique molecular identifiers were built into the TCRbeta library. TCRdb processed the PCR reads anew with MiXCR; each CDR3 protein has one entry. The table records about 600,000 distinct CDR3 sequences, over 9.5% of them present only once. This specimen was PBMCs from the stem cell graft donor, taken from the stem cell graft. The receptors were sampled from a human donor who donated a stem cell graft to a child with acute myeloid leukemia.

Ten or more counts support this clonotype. In DNA form, the CDR3 reads TGTGCCAGCTGCCCTCCAGGCTCAGATACGCAGTATTTT. Translation: CASCPPGSDTQYF. The V call is TRBV7-9, the J call TRBJ2-3; D is uncertain. The V and J ends lost 8 bases and 4 bases respectively, with 13 bases between them. This CDR3 contains 13 residues. Germline assignment: CDR1 SEHNR and CDR2 FQNEAQ (reference sequence).

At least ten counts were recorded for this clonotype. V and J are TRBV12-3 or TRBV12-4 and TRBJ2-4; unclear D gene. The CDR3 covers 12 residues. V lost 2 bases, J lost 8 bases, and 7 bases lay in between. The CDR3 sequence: CASSLLGYIQYF. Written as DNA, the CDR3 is TGTGCCAGCAGTTTACTGGGGTACATTCAGTACTTC.

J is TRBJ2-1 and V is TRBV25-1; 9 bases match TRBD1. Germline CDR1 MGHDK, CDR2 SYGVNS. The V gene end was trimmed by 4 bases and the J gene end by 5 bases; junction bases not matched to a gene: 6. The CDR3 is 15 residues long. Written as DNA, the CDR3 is TGTGCCAGCAGTGCCGGGACAGGGACTCACAATGAGCAGTTCTTC. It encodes CASSAGTGTHNEQFF.

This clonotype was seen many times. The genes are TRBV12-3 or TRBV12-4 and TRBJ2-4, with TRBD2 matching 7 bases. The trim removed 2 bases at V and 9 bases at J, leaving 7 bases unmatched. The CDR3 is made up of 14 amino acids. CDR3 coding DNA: TGTGCCAGCAGTTTATCTACCTCGGGGGGCATTCAGTACTTC. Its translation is CASSLSTSGGIQYF.

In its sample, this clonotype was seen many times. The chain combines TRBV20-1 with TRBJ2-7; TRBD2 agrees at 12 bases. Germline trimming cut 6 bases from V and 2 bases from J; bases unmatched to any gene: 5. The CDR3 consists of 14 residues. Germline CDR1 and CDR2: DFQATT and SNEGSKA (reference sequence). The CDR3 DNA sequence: TGCAGTGCAGCTAGCGGGAGGGCTGCCTACGAGCAGTACTTC. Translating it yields CSAASGRAAYEQYF.

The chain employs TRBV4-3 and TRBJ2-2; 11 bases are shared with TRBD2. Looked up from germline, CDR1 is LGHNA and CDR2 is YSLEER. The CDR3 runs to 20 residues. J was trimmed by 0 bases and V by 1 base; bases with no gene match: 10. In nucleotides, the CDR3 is TGCGCCAGCAGCCAAGGGGGGCCAGGGGGACTAGCGGCGAACACCGGGGAGCTGTTTTTT. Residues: CASSQGGPGGLAANTGELFF.

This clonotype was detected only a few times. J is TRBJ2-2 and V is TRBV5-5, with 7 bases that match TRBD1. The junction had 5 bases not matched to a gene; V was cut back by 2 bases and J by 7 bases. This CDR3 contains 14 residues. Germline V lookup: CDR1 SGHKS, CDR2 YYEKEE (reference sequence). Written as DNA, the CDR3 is TGTGCCAGCAGCTTAGGACCAGGGGGCGGGGAGCTGTTTTTT. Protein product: CASSLGPGGGELFF. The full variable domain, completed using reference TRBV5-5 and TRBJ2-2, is DAGVTQSPTHLIKTRGQQVTLRCSPISGHKSVSWYQQVLGQGPQFIFQYYEKEERGRGNFPDRFSARQFPNYSSELNVNALLLGDSALYLCASSLGPGGGELFFGEGSRLTVL.

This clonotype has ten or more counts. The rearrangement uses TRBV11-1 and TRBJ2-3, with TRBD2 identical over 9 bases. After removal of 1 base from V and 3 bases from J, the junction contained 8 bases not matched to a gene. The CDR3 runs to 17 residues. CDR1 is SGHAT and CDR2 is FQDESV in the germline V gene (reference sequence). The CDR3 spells CASSLEGGRAATDTQYF. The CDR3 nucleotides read TGTGCCAGCAGCTTAGAGGGCGGGAGGGCCGCGACAGATACGCAGTATTTT.

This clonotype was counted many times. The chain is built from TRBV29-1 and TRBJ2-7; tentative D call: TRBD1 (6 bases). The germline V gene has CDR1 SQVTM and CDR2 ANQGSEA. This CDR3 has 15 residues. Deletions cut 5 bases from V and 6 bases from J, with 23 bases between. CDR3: CSVSSQGRIQGEQYF. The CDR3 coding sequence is TGCAGCGTTTCTTCACAGGGACGGATTCAAGGCGAGCAGTACTTC.

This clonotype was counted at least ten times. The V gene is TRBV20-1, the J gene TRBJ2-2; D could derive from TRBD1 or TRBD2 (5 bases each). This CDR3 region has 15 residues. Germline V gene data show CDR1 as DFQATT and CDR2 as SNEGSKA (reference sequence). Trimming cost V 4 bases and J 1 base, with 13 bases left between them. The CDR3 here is CSATRDGKNTGELFF. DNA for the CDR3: TGCAGTGCTACTAGGGACGGAAAGAACACCGGGGAGCTGTTTTTT.

This CDR3 reads CASSYTPGLSTDTQYF. The CDR3 nucleotides read TGTGCCAGCAGTTACACCCCGGGACTCAGCACAGATACGCAGTATTTT. The chain uses TRBV6-5 and TRBJ2-3, with D maybe TRBD2 (6 bases). Looked up from germline, CDR1 is MNHEY and CDR2 is SVGAGI. Trimming stripped 2 bases from V and 0 bases from J, with 12 bases between. The CDR3 is 16 amino acids.